This note documents a single T cell receptor beta chain sequence. Its matching antigen is unknown. TCRdb keeps only in-frame clones here, not all; method: immunoSEQ multiplex PCR. Seen here are about 22,000 clones, roughly 70% observed once, and the top ten hold about 16%. The unexposed donors gave CD4+ T cells in about 2011-2018, prior to COVID-19. After roughly 9 days of culture, CD4+ T cells were isolated. Trimming took 2 bases from V and 3 from J; bases not matched to a gene: 6. CDR3 length equals 16 residues. Germline assignment: CDR1 MRHNA and CDR2 SNTAGT. The data originate from a study of CD4 T cells in relation to SARS-CoV-2 and coronaviruses.

J is TRBJ1-4 and V is TRBV6-4; 7 bases are shared with TRBD1. The sequenced material came from CD4+ T cells from PBMCs, cultured in vitro. The TCR comes from a human donor in good health. CDR3 sequence: CASSDPAGTANEKLFF. As DNA, the CDR3 is TGTGCCAGCAGTGACCCGGCTGGGACAGCTAATGAAAAACTGTTTTTT.